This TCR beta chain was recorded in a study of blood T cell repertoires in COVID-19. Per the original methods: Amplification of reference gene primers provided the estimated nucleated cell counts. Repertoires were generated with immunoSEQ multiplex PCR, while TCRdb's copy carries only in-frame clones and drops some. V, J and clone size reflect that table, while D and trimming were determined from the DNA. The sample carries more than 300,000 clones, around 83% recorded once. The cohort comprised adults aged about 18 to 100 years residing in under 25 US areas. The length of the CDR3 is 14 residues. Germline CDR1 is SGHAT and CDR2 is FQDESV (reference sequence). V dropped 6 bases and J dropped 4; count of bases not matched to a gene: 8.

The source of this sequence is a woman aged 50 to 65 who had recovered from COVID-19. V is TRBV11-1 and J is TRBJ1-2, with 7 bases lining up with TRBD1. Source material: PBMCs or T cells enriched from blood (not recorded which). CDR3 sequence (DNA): TGTGCCAGCAGTCTCGACAGGGAAGGCTATGGCTACACCTTC. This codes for CASSLDREGYGYTF.